A selection of T cell receptor beta chains follows, all from one sample in a study of CD8 T cells in Susac syndrome. One entry per CDR3 protein, called by TCRdb with MiXCR from the immunoSEQ multiplex PCR reads. This table holds more than 65,000 distinct CDR3 sequences, approximately 95% found once. The sequenced material came from CD8+ T cells from PBMCs. Receptor source: a human donor in good health. CDR3s include the opening cysteine and the closing phenylalanine or tryptophan. A D gene is named only where the DNA matches it firmly.

V gene,J gene,D gene,CDR3 DNA,CDR3 protein
TRBV18,TRBJ2-1,.,TGTGCCAGCTCCCCGCCGGGGGCCGTCTACAATGAGCAGTTCTTC,CASSPPGAVYNEQFF
TRBV7-9,TRBJ1-4,.,TGTGCCAGCAGCCCAGCAGTGGGGATTTCTTATGAAAAACTGTTTTTT,CASSPAVGISYEKLFF
TRBV4-1,TRBJ2-7,TRBD1,TGCGCCAGCAGCCAAGGGTTGGGACAGCTGCCCTACGAGCAGTACTTC,CASSQGLGQLPYEQYF
TRBV19,TRBJ2-7,.,TGTGCCAGTAGTATCCGACAGTTTTACGAGCAGTACTTC,CASSIRQFYEQYF
TRBV4-1,TRBJ2-1,.,TGCGCCAGCAGCCTATACGGGGTCTCTGAGCAGTTCTTC,CASSLYGVSEQFF
TRBV7-9,TRBJ2-5,.,TGTGCCAGCAGTCTCAGCAATGCCGGATCGTACCAAGAGACCCAGTACTTC,CASSLSNAGSYQETQYF
TRBV12-3/TRBV12-4,TRBJ1-2,.,TGTGCCAGCAGTTTGGCAGGACCGAAGGGCTACACCTTC,CASSLAGPKGYTF
TRBV5-1,TRBJ1-1,.,TGCGCCAGCAGCTTGGCCTGGGGGGCCCGTGAAGCTTTCTTT,CASSLAWGAREAFF
TRBV27,TRBJ2-4,.,TGTGCCAGCAGTTTTCCCAGGGGCGCGTACATTCAGTACTTC,CASSFPRGAYIQYF
TRBV7-8,TRBJ2-3,TRBD2,TGTGCCAGCAGCCCGCGGGGGGCTACGCGCTCAGATACGCAGTATTTT,CASSPRGATRSDTQYF